The rows below give T cell receptor beta chains drawn from one sample of a study of shared T cell receptors in the human thymus. The table came from immunoSEQ multiplex PCR; TCRdb's copy has only in-frame clones and leaves some out. The sample yields hundreds of thousands of clones, 80% to 90% seen once. Separately, the same data were catalogued under a study of human thymus T cells.

What was sequenced was thymocytes. These receptors all stem from a boy under two years old with a congenital heart defect. Both conserved end residues are part of each CDR3. The order of the fields is V gene, J gene, D gene, clone size, CDR3 protein, CDR3 DNA. The D gene is left open where the match is weak. The size field is filled for only some rows; it gives once, few, many or a size class.

>TRBV28|TRBJ2-7|TRBD2|NA
CASSLRLAGEQYF
TGTGCCAGCAGCCTGAGGCTAGCGGGAGAGCAGTACTTC
>TRBV27|TRBJ1-1|NA|NA
CASSSLKGGGGTEAFF
TGTGCCAGCAGTTCTCTGAAGGGTGGGGGGGGAACTGAAGCTTTCTTT
>TRBV5-4|TRBJ2-5|TRBD2|few
CASSPGGGQETQYF
TGTGCCAGCAGCCCCGGGGGGGGCCAAGAGACCCAGTACTTC
>TRBV9|TRBJ2-3|NA|NA
CASSVASATDTQYF
TGTGCCAGCAGCGTAGCTAGCGCCACAGATACGCAGTATTTT
>TRBV2|TRBJ2-1|TRBD2|once
CASWEDEVSGSNEQFF
TGTGCCAGCTGGGAGGATGAGGTGAGCGGGAGCAATGAGCAGTTCTTC
>TRBV5-4|TRBJ1-1|NA|NA
CASSLVATEAFF
TGTGCCAGCAGCTTGGTGGCCACTGAAGCTTTCTTT
>TRBV7-9|TRBJ1-1|TRBD1|NA
CASSPGQGAVVTEAFF
TGTGCCAGCAGTCCCGGACAGGGGGCGGTGGTCACTGAAGCTTTCTTT
>TRBV5-8|TRBJ2-1|TRBD2|NA
CASSLIPGLAGSSYNEQFF
TGTGCCAGCAGCTTGATTCCGGGACTAGCGGGAAGCTCCTACAATGAGCAGTTCTTC
>TRBV14|TRBJ1-3|NA|NA
CASSRLRASGNTIYF
TGTGCCAGCAGCCGCTTGCGGGCCTCTGGAAACACCATATATTTT
>TRBV13|TRBJ2-1|NA|once
CASSLTRENSYNEQFF
TGTGCCAGCAGCTTAACGCGGGAAAACTCCTACAATGAGCAGTTCTTC
>TRBV28|TRBJ1-2|NA|NA
CASSPLYGYTF
TGTGCCAGCAGCCCCCTTTATGGCTACACCTTC
>TRBV2|TRBJ2-3|TRBD2|NA
CALGVERGGRGTDTQYF
TGTGCCCTCGGAGTGGAGCGGGGGGGCCGGGGCACAGATACGCAGTATTTT
>TRBV7-9|TRBJ2-3|NA|NA
CASSFRGLSITDTQYF
TGTGCCAGCAGCTTTCGGGGGTTAAGCATCACAGATACGCAGTATTTT
>TRBV28|TRBJ2-7|NA|NA
CASSFRDSPGYEQYF
TGTGCCAGCAGTTTCCGGGACTCTCCTGGCTACGAGCAGTACTTC
>TRBV11-2|TRBJ2-5|NA|NA
CASSFQGRKETQYF
TGTGCCAGCAGCTTTCAGGGGAGAAAGGAGACCCAGTACTTC
>TRBV10-3|TRBJ2-3|TRBD1|NA
CAMSRTGGYGTQYF
TGTGCCATGTCAAGGACAGGGGGATATGGTACGCAGTATTTT
>TRBV4-1|TRBJ2-6|NA|NA
CASSQDPREGANVLTF
TGCGCCAGCAGCCAAGATCCCAGGGAAGGGGCCAACGTCCTGACTTTC
>TRBV15|TRBJ2-3|TRBD1|NA
CATSSRGFWDRGTDTQYF
TGTGCCACCAGCAGTAGGGGGTTTTGGGACAGGGGAACAGATACGCAGTATTTT
>TRBV19|TRBJ2-1|TRBD2|few
CASSIRLAAYNEQFF
TGTGCCAGTAGTATAAGACTAGCGGCCTACAATGAGCAGTTCTTC
>TRBV5-1|TRBJ2-7|TRBD2|NA
CASSFCLAGRIGYEQYF
TGCGCCAGCAGCTTCTGCCTAGCGGGAAGAATAGGGTACGAGCAGTACTTC
>TRBV19|TRBJ2-7|TRBD1|NA
CASRGQNYEQYF
TGTGCCAGTCGGGGACAGAACTACGAGCAGTACTTC
>TRBV7-8|TRBJ1-4|NA|NA
CASSPNTGYNEKLFF
TGTGCCAGCAGCCCCAACACAGGGTACAATGAAAAACTGTTTTTT